One and the same sample provided the 9 T cell receptor beta chains below, sequenced in a study of cytomegalovirus exposure and HLA in healthy donors. This table comes from immunoSEQ multiplex PCR, and its TCRdb copy is limited to in-frame clones, with some not included. This sample has 160,000 or so clones, with approximately 80% found just once. The sample comprised PBMCs. These receptors were collected from a man younger than 45 in good health and CMV-seropositive.

The gene calls are TRBV28 and TRBJ2-5, with 8 positions matching TRBD1. Germline V CDR1 and CDR2: MDHEN, SYDVKM. The ends lost 4 bases at V and 2 bases at J; junction bases unmatched: 6. The CDR3 runs to 15 residues. In nucleotides, the CDR3 is TGTGCCAGCAGTTCAGGGGGCGTGGGACAAGAGACCCAGTACTTC. Its protein product is CASSSGGVGQETQYF. Drawing the rest from reference TRBV28 and TRBJ2-5, the complete variable domain is DVKVTQSSRYLVKRTGEKVFLECVQDMDHENMFWYRQDPGLGLRLIYFSYDVKMKEKGDIPEGYSVSREKKERFSLILESASTNQTSMYLCASSSGGVGQETQYFGPGTRLLVL.

This clone was picked up a small number of times. The V call is TRBV29-1, the J call TRBJ2-6; maybe TRBD2 (5 bases). The CDR3 is made up of 14 amino acids. CDR1 is SQVTM, CDR2 ANQGSEA, per germline. V was clipped by 5 bases and J by 0 bases, with 8 bases between them. CDR3 residues: CSVSRDSGANVLTF. The CDR3 DNA sequence: TGCAGCGTTTCCCGGGACTCTGGGGCCAACGTCCTGACTTTC. Filled out from reference TRBV29-1 and TRBJ2-6, the complete variable domain reads SAVISQKPSRDICQRGTSLTIQCQVDSQVTMMFWYRQQPGQSLTLIATANQGSEATYESGFVIDKFPISRPNLTFSTLTVSNMSPEDSSIYLCSVSRDSGANVLTFGAGSRLTVL.

The V and J genes are TRBV2 and TRBJ2-5, with 11 bases matching TRBD2. Trimming took 3 bases from V and 5 from J; bases not matched to a gene: 2. Germline CDR1 is SNHLY and CDR2 is FYNNEI. The CDR3 totals 14 residues. CDR3 sequence: CASSEIAGGETQYF. CDR3 nucleotides: TGTGCCAGCAGTGAGATAGCGGGGGGGGAGACCCAGTACTTC.

The chain has TRBV19 and TRBJ1-1, with 10 nucleotides matching TRBD1. Germline-derived CDR1 and CDR2 are LNHDA and SQIVND (reference sequence). The CDR3 sequence is 15 residues long. The V segment lost 7 bases and the J segment 8 bases; nucleotides outside the gene matches: 13. The CDR3 reads CASIPRTGGPSEAFF. CDR3 DNA: TGTGCCAGTATTCCGCGGACAGGGGGTCCCTCGGAAGCTTTCTTT. Full variable domain (rest looked up from reference TRBV19 and TRBJ1-1): DGGITQSPKYLFRKEGQNVTLSCEQNLNHDAMYWYRQDPGQGLRLIYYSQIVNDFQKGDIAEGYSVSREKKESFPLTVTSAQKNPTAFYLCASIPRTGGPSEAFFGQGTRLTVV.

This clone was seen once. CDR3 DNA sequence: TGTGCCAGCGGACGGCAGGGGGCCTACGAGCAGTACTTC. This encodes CASGRQGAYEQYF. This sequence joins TRBV19 and TRBJ2-7, with TRBD1 identical over 7 bases. The CDR3 is 13 amino acids. J gave up 2 bases and V 9 bases, and 7 bases lay outside the gene matches. CDR1 and CDR2 (germline): LNHDA, SQIVND (reference sequence).

In this sample, this clone turned up a few times. The junction and the germline gene differ at one end; a read error may be behind it. V usage is TRBV7-7 and J usage is TRBJ1-6; 7 bases match TRBD1. The CDR3 has 13 residues. Germline V gives CDR1 SSHAT, CDR2 FNYEAQ (reference sequence). CDR3 sequence (DNA): TGTGCTAGCAGCCAAGACAGGGATTCACCCCTCCACTTT. As protein: CASSQDRDSPLHF.

The V and J genes are TRBV4-3 and TRBJ1-5; D is unclear. Germline V CDR1 and CDR2: LGHNA, YSLEER. The CDR3 is made up of 16 amino acids. V was trimmed by 0 bases and J by 0 bases, leaving 9 bases between them. The DNA of the CDR3 is TGCGCCAGCAGCCAAGATGGGAGTACTAGCAATCAGCCCCAGCATTTT. This codes for CASSQDGSTSNQPQHF.

The chain couples TRBV7-8 to TRBJ2-1, with D possibly being TRBD1 (5 bases). V was cut by 5 bases and J by 4 bases, with 12 bases left in between. Germline V gene lookup returns CDR1 SGHVS and CDR2 FQNEAQ. The CDR3 extends over 14 amino acids. The CDR3: CASSPDSQYNEQFF. CDR3 coding DNA: TGTGCCAGCAGCCCCGACAGCCAATACAATGAGCAGTTCTTC.

This chain uses TRBV7-2 with TRBJ1-3; tentative D call: TRBD1 (6 bases). The CDR3 consists of 13 residues. Per the germline V gene, CDR1 is SGHTA and CDR2 is FQGNSA. V gave up 8 bases and J gave up 4 bases, with 12 bases separating them. CDR3 sequence reads: CASAGEAGNTIYF. CDR3 nucleotide sequence: TGTGCCAGCGCAGGGGAAGCGGGAAACACCATATATTTT.